This section outlines one T cell receptor beta chain sequence together with its context. Its antigen has not been determined. No much larger clonotype is one base removed from it; base qualities were not supplied. Reading the label with the study, this specimen's time point is: baseline before first vaccination. Vaccinee samples came from UK trials COV001 and COV002, including a single-blind randomized controlled phase 2/3 trial of AZD1222 (ChAdOx1 nCoV-19) in healthy adults. For TCRbeta chain sequencing, PBMC samples were collected from trial participants at day 0 and at day 28 after the second dose. The CDR3 regions of human TCRbeta chains were analyzed by immunosequencing. Per the original workflow: TCRs in the repertoires were matched against a reference library of SARS-CoV-2-specific TCRs that had been generated with the MIRA antigen-specificity platform. Breadth meant the fraction of unique TCRs that were SARS-CoV-2-associated, whereas depth meant the fraction of total T cells that were SARS-CoV-2-associated. Using the MIRA data, each spike-specific TCR was assigned both to the spike region to which the TCR was reactive and to a CD4 or CD8 class. Log10-transformed breadth and depth values were compared by one-way ANOVA with Sidak's multiple comparisons tests. The immuneACCESS repertoire file appears here via TCRdb, limited to in-frame rearrangements. These files lack a portion of the clones; in checked studies, under half of the deficit traces to unresolved V genes, and the cause of the others is not known. V and J calls and clone size follow that table, whereas D and trimming were derived from the DNA. Within this sample are 150,000 or so clones, with more than 85% of them counted one time only. The ten largest clonotypes hold about 9.1% of the sample.

This specimen comes from a study of T cell responses to AZD1222 COVID-19 vaccine (dated by TCRdb to the early 2020s). As for the study more broadly: Because spike-specific TCR depth and breadth did not differ between the two schedules, AZD1222 recipients who got a second dose at roughly 4 weeks were pooled with those who got a second dose at roughly 12 weeks. A total of under 250 trial participants underwent TCR sequencing, of whom roughly 210 had received two doses of AZD1222 and about 25 had received two doses of the MenACWY control vaccine. Trial participants were enrolled by age into subgroups of 18-55, 56-69 and 70-plus years, and around 150, 28 and 57 TCR-sequenced participants, respectively, were included in these subgroups.

Study-level results and caveats: The whole spike protein was spanned by vaccine-associated CD4 TCRs, and dominant responses were seen in regions 160-218 and 743-854. Reportedly, almost half of the unique spike-specific TCRs recognized epitopes lying outside the regions that are mutated in the B.1.351 and B.1.1.7 variants. No day 14 peak-response samples were available, so repertoires were characterized only after the peak T cell response. Conclusions about previously exposed vaccinees were limited because only 6 or 7 AZD1222 recipients were SARS-CoV-2 seropositive at baseline. After two AZD1222 doses, both the breadth and the depth of spike-specific TCRs were significantly higher than at day 0 and than in MenACWY recipients. In the small 56-69-year group, the increase in depth fell short of significance, most likely because of low power. Participants were mostly white British, with more females than males. The authors suggested clonal diversity may have been underestimated.

The specimen comprised peripheral blood, sampled on day 0 of AZD1222 vaccination. The sequence derives from an adult in good health.

The CDR3 reads CASSQDRVFQPQETQYF. The sequenced DNA: TGTGCCAGCAGCCAAGATCGGGTGTTCCAGCCCCAAGAGACCCAGTACTTC. The chain joins TRBV14 to TRBJ2-5, with the D gene not confidently named. The germline V gene yields SGHDN for CDR1 and FVKESK for CDR2. Spanning cysteine to phenylalanine, the CDR3 consists of 17 amino acids. Only CDR3 DNA remains: 51 bases, in frame from the first base. A distance of 15 bases separates the germline ends of V and J, which lose 0 bases and 1 base respectively.